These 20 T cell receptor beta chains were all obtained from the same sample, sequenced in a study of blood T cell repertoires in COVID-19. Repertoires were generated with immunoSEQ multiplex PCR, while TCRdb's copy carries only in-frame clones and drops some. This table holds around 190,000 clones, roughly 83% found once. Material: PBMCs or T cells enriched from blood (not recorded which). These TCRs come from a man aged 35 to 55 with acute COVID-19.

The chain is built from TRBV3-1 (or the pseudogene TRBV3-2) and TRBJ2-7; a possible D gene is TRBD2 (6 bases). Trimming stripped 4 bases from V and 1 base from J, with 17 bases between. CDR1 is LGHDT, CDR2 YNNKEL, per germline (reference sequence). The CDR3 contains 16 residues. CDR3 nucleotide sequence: TGTGCCAGCAGCCCTACCGCAGGGCGGGGTTCCTACGAGCAGTACTTC. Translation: CASSPTAGRGSYEQYF.

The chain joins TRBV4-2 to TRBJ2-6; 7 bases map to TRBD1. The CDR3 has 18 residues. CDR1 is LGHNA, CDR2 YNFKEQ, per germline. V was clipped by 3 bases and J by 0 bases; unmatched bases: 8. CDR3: CASSQVLTGSSGANVLTF. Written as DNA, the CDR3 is TGTGCCAGCAGCCAGGTACTGACAGGGTCCTCTGGGGCCAACGTCCTGACTTTC.

The CDR3 protein is CASSLGPGAGVYNEQFF. The CDR3 bases are TGTGCCAGCAGCTTAGGTCCCGGGGCGGGAGTTTACAATGAGCAGTTCTTC. The chain carries TRBV11-2 and TRBJ2-1; 7 positions match TRBD2. CDR3 length: 17 residues. In germline, CDR1 is SGHAT, CDR2 FQNNGV. V shed 1 base, J shed 4 bases, and the junction held 10 bases outside the gene matches.

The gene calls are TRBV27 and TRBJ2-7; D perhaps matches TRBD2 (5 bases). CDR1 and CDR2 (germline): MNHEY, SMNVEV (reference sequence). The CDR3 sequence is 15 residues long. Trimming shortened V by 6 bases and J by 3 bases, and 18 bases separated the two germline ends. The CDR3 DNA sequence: TGTGCCAGCAGCCGCAGTCCAAGACGGGACTACGAGCAGTACTTC. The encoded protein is CASSRSPRRDYEQYF.

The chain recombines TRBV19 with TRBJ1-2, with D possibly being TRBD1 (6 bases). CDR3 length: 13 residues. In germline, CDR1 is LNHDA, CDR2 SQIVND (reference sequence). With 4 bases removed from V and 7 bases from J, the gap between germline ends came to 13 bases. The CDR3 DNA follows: TGTGCCAGTAGTACGGAACAGGGTCGTGGCTACACCTTC. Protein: CASSTEQGRGYTF.

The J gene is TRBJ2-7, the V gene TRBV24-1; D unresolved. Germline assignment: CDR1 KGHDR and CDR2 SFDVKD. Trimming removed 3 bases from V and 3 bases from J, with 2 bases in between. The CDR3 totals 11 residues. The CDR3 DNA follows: TGTGCCACCAGTGATCGCTACGAGCAGTACTTC. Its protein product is CATSDRYEQYF.

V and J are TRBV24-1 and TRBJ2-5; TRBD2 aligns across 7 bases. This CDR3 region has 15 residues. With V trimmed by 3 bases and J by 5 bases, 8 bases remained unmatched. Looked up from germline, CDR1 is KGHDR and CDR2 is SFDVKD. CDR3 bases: TGTGCCACCAGTGATCGGGGGGTCGAATCGGAGACCCAGTACTTC. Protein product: CATSDRGVESETQYF.

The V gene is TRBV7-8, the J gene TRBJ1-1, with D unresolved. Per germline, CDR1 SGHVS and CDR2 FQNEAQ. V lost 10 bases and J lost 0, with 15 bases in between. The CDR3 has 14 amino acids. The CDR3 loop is CATRYGRMNTEAFF. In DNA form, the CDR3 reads TGTGCCACCAGATACGGGAGAATGAACACTGAAGCTTTCTTT.

The CDR3 loop is CSGTGTSYTQYF. CDR3 nucleotide sequence: TGCAGCGGTACCGGGACTAGTTATACGCAGTATTTT. The V and J genes are TRBV29-1 and TRBJ2-3, with TRBD2 matching over 8 bases. The CDR3 covers 12 residues. Looked up from germline, CDR1 is SQVTM and CDR2 is ANQGSEA. V was clipped by 7 bases and J by 7 bases; unmatched bases: 7.

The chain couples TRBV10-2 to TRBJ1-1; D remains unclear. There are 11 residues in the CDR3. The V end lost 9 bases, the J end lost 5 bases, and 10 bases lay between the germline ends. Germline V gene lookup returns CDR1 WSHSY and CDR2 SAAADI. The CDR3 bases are TGCGCCAGTGGTCAGTCGACTGAAGCTTTCTTT. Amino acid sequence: CASGQSTEAFF.

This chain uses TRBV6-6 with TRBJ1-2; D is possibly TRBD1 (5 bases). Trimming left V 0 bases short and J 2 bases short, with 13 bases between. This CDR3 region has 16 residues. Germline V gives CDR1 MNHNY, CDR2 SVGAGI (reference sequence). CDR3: CASSYSGGLLNYGYTF. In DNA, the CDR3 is TGTGCCAGCAGTTACTCCGGGGGGTTGCTAAACTATGGCTACACCTTC.

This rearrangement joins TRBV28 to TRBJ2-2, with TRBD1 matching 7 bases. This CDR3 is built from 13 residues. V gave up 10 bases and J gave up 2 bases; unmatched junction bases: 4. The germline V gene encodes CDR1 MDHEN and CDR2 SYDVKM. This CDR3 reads CANRDSNTGELFF. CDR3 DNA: TGTGCCAACCGGGACAGTAACACCGGGGAGCTGTTTTTT. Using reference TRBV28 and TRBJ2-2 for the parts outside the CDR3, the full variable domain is DVKVTQSSRYLVKRTGEKVFLECVQDMDHENMFWYRQDPGLGLRLIYFSYDVKMKEKGDIPEGYSVSREKKERFSLILESASTNQTSMYLCANRDSNTGELFFGEGSRLTVL.

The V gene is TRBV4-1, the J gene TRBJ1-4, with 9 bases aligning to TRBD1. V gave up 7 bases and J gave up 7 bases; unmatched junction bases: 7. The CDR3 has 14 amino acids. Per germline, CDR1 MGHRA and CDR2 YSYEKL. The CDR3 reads CASNPGTGIEKLFF. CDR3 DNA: TGCGCCAGCAACCCTGGGACAGGGATTGAAAAACTGTTTTTT.

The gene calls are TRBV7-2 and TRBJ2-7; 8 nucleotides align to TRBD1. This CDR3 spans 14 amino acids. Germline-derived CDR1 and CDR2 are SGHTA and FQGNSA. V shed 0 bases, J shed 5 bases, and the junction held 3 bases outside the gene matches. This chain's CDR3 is CASSLANRGNEQYF. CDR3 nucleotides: TGTGCCAGCAGCTTAGCAAACAGGGGGAACGAGCAGTACTTC.

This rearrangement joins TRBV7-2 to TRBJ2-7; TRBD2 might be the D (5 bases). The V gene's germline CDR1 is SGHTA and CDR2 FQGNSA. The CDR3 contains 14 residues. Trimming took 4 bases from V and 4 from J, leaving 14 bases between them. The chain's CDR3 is CASSSWTGFYEQYF. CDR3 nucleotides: TGTGCCAGCAGCTCATGGACTGGGTTTTACGAGCAGTACTTC.

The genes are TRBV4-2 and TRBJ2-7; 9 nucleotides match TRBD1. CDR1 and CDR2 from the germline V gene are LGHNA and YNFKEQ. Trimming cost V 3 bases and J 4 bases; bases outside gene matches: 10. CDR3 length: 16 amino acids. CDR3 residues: CASSQIDRGGRYEQYF. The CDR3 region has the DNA TGTGCCAGCAGCCAGATCGACAGGGGGGGTAGGTACGAGCAGTACTTC.

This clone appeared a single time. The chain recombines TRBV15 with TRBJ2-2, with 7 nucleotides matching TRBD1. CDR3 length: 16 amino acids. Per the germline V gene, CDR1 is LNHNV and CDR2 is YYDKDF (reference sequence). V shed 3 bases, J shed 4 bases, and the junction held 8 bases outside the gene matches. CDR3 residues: CATSSWGQTATGELFF. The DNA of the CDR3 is TGTGCCACCAGCAGTTGGGGACAGACCGCCACCGGGGAGCTGTTTTTT.

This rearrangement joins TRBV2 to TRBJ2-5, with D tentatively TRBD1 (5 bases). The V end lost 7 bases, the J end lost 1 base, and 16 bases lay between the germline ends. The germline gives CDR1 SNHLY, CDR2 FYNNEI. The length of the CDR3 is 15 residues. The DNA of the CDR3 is TGTGCCAGCACCAGGACACCCGTGACCCAAGAGACCCAGTACTTC. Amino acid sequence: CASTRTPVTQETQYF.

This CDR3 is CASSYSRADSTDTQYF. In DNA, the CDR3 is TGTGCCAGCAGTTACTCGAGGGCGGACTCGACAGATACGCAGTATTTT. J is TRBJ2-3 and V is TRBV6-6; a weak D match, TRBD2 (5 bases). V lost 0 bases and J 3 bases, leaving 13 bases between the germline ends. Germline V gene sequence: CDR1 MNHNY, CDR2 SVGAGI (reference sequence). This CDR3 is built from 16 residues.

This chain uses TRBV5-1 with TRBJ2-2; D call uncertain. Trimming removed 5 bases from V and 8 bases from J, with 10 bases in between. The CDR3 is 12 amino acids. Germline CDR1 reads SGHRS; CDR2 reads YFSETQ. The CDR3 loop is CASRPARGELFF. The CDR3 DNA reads TGCGCCAGCAGGCCCGCCAGGGGGGAGCTGTTTTTT.